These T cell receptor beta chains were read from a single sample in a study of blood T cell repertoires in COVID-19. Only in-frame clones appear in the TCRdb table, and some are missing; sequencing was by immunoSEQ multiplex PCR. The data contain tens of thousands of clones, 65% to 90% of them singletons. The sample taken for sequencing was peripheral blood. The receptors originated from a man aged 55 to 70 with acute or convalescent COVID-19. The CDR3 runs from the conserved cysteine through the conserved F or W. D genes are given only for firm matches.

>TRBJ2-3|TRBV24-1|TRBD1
CATGQENTDTQYF
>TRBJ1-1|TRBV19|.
CASRPPRVAGPNTEAFF
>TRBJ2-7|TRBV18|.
CASSDKRYEQYF
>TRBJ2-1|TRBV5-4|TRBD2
CASSLSTSGEYNEQFF
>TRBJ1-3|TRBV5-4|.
CASSLAGQISGNTIYF
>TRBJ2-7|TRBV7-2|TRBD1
CASSSRQGAPYEQYF
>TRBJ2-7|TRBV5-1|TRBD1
CATRDREQSYEQYF
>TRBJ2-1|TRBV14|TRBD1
CASKHSGTGSYNEQFF
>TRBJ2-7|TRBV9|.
CASSVGLGGPSLEQYF
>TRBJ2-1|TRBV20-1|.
CSAIDNFYNEQFF
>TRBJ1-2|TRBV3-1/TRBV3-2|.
CASSHESNYGYTF
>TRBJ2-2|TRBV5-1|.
CASSLPLNTGELFF
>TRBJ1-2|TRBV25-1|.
CASSGLGGAGSNYGYTF
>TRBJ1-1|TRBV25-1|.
CASSDPGQNLKAFF
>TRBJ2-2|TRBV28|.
CASSPRAGATGELFF
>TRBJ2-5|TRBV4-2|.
CASRQESGGAETQYF
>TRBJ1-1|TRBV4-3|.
CASSPTENTEAFF
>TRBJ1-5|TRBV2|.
CASSHGQNNQPQHF
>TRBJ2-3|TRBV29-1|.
CSVVRRHSTDTQYF
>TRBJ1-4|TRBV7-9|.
CASSPTGGLANEKLFF
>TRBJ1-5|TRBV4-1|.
CASSQEGKGYSNQPQHF
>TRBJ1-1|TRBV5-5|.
CASSLEGQGRVNTEAFF
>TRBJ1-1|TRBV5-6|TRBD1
CASSFWSPGTGWSGAFF
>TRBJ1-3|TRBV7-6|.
CASSSGPFGNTIYF
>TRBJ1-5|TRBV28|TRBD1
CASSPGDRDNQPQHF
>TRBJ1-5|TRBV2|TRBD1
CASSEALRGQGNSNQPQHF
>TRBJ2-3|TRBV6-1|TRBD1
CASSARQGSTDTQYF
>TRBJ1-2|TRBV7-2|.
CASSRTGTQANYGYTF
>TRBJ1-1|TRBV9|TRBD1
CASSSGGSFTEAFF
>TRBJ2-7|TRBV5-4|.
CASSSNPTVYEQYF
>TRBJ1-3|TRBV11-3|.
CATPTRQHRNYQGGNTIYF
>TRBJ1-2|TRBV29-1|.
CSAGSALFGVSNYGYTF
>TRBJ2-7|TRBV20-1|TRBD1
CSASVSRGRVLEQYF
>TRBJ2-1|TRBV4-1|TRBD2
CASSQVEGLAINEQFF
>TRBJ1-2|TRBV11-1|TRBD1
CASSLGTGADGYGYTF
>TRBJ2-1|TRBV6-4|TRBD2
CASRELAGSYNEQFF
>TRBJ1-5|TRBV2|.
CASSLQPNQPQHF
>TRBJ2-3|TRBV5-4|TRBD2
CASSLSGGATDTQYF
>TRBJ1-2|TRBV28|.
CASSLGGRVNYGYTF
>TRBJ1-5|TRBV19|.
CASSILATGSNQPQHF
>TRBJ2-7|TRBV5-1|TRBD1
CASSSPPGGQGSYEQYF
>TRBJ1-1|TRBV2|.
CASSENLAEVF
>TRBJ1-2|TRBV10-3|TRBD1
CAISGRDRVEGYTF
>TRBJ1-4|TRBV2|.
CASCNREGEKLFF
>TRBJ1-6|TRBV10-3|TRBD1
CAISDRQGFNSPLHF
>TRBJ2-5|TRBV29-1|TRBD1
CSGLGGVETQYF
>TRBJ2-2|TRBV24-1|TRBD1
CATSERPGQGTGELFF
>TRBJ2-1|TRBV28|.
CASSPRGSLYNEQFF
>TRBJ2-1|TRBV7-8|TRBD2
CASSSPWTSGGNEQFF
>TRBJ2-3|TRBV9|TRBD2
CASSAPGQRGVRDTQYF
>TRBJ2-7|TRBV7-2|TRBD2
CASSPRLAGNYEQYF
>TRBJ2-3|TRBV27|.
CASSSPGKGTDTQYF
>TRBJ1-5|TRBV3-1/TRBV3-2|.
CASSPRAGHFQPQHF
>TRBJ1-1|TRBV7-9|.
CASSSDRNTEAFF
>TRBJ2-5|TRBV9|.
CVSSVGLGGRAGETQYF
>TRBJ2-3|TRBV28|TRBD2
CASSSLAGGLGTDTQYF
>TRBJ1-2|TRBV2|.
CASSVRGASYGYTF
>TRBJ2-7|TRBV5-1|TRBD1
CASSFGTGTGEQYF
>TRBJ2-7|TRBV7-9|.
CASSSTGETYEQYF